This T cell receptor (beta chain) was sequenced for a study of graft-versus-host responses after intestinal transplantation. About the study: Transplants were multivisceral, liver-intestinal, or isolated intestinal.

Germline V gene lookup returns CDR1 KGHSH and CDR2 LQKENI. J gave up 5 bases and V 6 bases, and 5 bases lay outside the gene matches. The CDR3 extends over 13 amino acids. Clones were sequenced by immunoSEQ multiplex PCR, and TCRdb holds only the in-frame ones, with some missing. The repertoire includes about 88,000 clones, 94% of them detected once, and 0.15% to 0.2% sits in the top ten. For this clone: As yet, its antigen is unknown.

The TCR originated in a human donor who was the organ donor for an intestinal transplant. V is TRBV18 and J is TRBJ2-7; TRBD2 agrees at 9 bases. The sample was unstimulated CD4+ T cells sorted from spleen or lymph node cells, taken before transplant. CDR3 amino acids: CASSKGLAHEQYF. The CDR3 nucleotides are TGTGCCAGCTCTAAGGGACTAGCTCACGAGCAGTACTTC.